The clone carrying this T cell receptor beta chain is medium-sized within its sample. Antigen specificity is unknown. The data belong to a study of T cell repertoires in aging, cancer and after chemotherapy. This CDR3 spans 13 amino acids. Germline lookup yields CDR1 MRHNA and CDR2 SNTAGT. V lost 6 bases to trimming and J lost 5 bases, with 11 bases between them. A mixed TRB-A/B primer pool amplified rearranged TRB by multiplex touch-down PCR. TCRdb re-analysed the multiplex PCR reads in MiXCR, keeping a single row per CDR3 protein. The sample lists just over 4,500 distinct CDR3 sequences, about 20% occurring once. TCR beta rearrangements were amplified from peripheral blood genomic DNA. Study-wide results and caveats: Across the chemotherapy interval, each cancer cohort showed higher median generation probability, suggesting thymic rebound. Lymphoid organ infiltration in hematological cancer patients may impair thymic emigration or peripheral T cell expansion.

The clonotype was recovered from a human donor with a blood cancer. This chain connects TRBV6-4 to TRBJ2-1; unclear D gene. Sequenced material: blood. For the CDR3, the DNA is TGTGCCAGCAGCGAGGCCCAACACAATGAGCAGTTCTTC. It translates to CASSEAQHNEQFF.